The 18 T cell receptor beta chains given below trace back to one sample, sequenced in a study of blood T cell repertoires in COVID-19. This table comes from immunoSEQ multiplex PCR, and its TCRdb copy is limited to in-frame clones, with some not included. The sample has roughly 700,000 clones, 80% to 90% seen once; the top ten hold more than 0.25%. The specimen sequenced was peripheral blood. The receptors stem from a woman between 18 and 30 years old with acute or convalescent COVID-19.

The V and J genes are TRBV28 and TRBJ2-3; 8 bases match TRBD2. The CDR3 covers 13 residues. Unmatched junction bases numbered 6, after V lost 7 bases and J lost 6 bases. In germline, CDR1 is MDHEN, CDR2 SYDVKM. CDR3 loop: CASTTGGWDTQYF. Written as DNA, the CDR3 is TGTGCCAGCACAACGGGGGGGTGGGATACGCAGTATTTT.

This sequence joins TRBV30 and TRBJ1-2; possibly TRBD1 for D (5 bases). There are 14 residues in the CDR3. Looked up from germline, CDR1 is GTSNPN and CDR2 is SVGIG (reference sequence). The V and J ends lost 4 bases and 4 bases respectively, with 16 bases between them. The CDR3 nucleotides read TGTGCCTGGACCCTCGCAGGGCGATTCTATGGCTACACCTTC. The encoded protein is CAWTLAGRFYGYTF. Full variable domain (rest looked up from reference TRBV30 and TRBJ1-2): SQTIHQWPATLVQPVGSPLSLECTVEGTSNPNLYWYRQAAGRGLQLLFYSVGIGQISSEVPQNLSASRPQDRQFILSSKKLLLSDSGFYLCAWTLAGRFYGYTFGSGTRLTVV.

V and J are TRBV19 and TRBJ2-1, with 8 nucleotides matching TRBD2. Looked up from germline, CDR1 is LNHDA and CDR2 is SQIVND (reference sequence). This CDR3 comprises 14 residues. V trimming: 3 bases; J trimming: 3 bases; junction bases outside the gene matches: 1. The CDR3 bases are TGTGCCAGTAGTATGCGGGGGGTCTACAATGAGCAGTTCTTC. Translation: CASSMRGVYNEQFF.

This clone is a singleton in its sample. This rearrangement joins TRBV20-1 to TRBJ2-7, with 10 nucleotides matching TRBD2. J gave up 6 bases and V 3 bases, and 5 bases lay outside the gene matches. This CDR3 region has 13 residues. The germline V gene has CDR1 DFQATT and CDR2 SNEGSKA (reference sequence). The CDR3 loop reads CSASSGGFGEQYF. CDR3 in DNA: TGCAGTGCTAGTAGCGGGGGGTTCGGCGAGCAGTACTTC.

The V and J genes are TRBV6-5 and TRBJ1-5, with D unresolved. The CDR3 covers 13 residues. Germline lookup yields CDR1 MNHEY and CDR2 SVGAGI. V was shortened by 1 base and J by 7 bases, with 8 bases between the two germline ends. The CDR3 reads CASSYFGGQPQHF. CDR3 nucleotide sequence: TGTGCCAGCAGTTACTTCGGAGGGCAGCCCCAGCATTTT.

J is TRBJ1-3 and V is TRBV6-1; unclear D gene. Deletions cut 2 bases from V and 0 bases from J, with 8 bases between. The V gene's germline CDR1 is MNHNS and CDR2 SASEGT. The CDR3 has 15 residues. The CDR3 DNA sequence: TGTGCCAGCAGTGAACCCCTACGCTCTGGAAACACCATATATTTT. This translates into CASSEPLRSGNTIYF.

The chain joins TRBV28 to TRBJ2-7; 8 bases map to TRBD1. Germline V CDR1 and CDR2: MDHEN, SYDVKM. CDR3 size: 14 residues. Trimming at V came to 4 bases and at J to 0 bases, leaving 2 bases not matched to a gene. The CDR3 DNA reads as TGTGCCAGCAGTTCGGGACAGGCCTCCTACGAGCAGTACTTC. As protein: CASSSGQASYEQYF.

This clone showed up just once. The identical CDR3 is also encoded by other nucleotide sequences in the sample. V gene TRBV30 combines with J gene TRBJ1-6; 10 bases match TRBD1. The CDR3 sequence is 14 residues long. CDR1 is GTSNPN and CDR2 is SVGIG in the germline V gene (reference sequence). V lost 3 bases, J lost 7 bases, and 3 bases stayed unmatched. Here the CDR3 DNA reads TGTGCCTGGAGCCGGACAGGGGGAAATTCACCCCTCCACTTT. Translated: CAWSRTGGNSPLHF.

The chain carries TRBV29-1 and TRBJ1-2; 9 bases line up with TRBD1. This CDR3 is built from 14 residues. V dropped 8 bases and J dropped 7; count of bases not matched to a gene: 14. Germline assignment: CDR1 SQVTM and CDR2 ANQGSEA. This CDR3 reads CSTGQGHPFRGYTF. The CDR3 coding sequence is TGCAGCACGGGACAGGGCCATCCTTTCCGTGGCTACACCTTC.

V and J are TRBV18 and TRBJ2-7; 7 bases are a match to TRBD1. The CDR3 runs 16 residues. Trimming at V came to 3 bases and at J to 2 bases, leaving 10 bases not matched to a gene. Germline V CDR1 and CDR2: KGHSH, LQKENI. The CDR3 DNA reads TGTGCCAGCTCACCCCCAGACAGGGCAAGCCCCTACGAGCAGTACTTC. It translates to CASSPPDRASPYEQYF.

The rearrangement links TRBV7-6 to TRBJ2-7, with D possibly TRBD1 on 6 matching bases. The CDR3 runs 11 residues. The V and J ends lost 6 bases and 4 bases respectively, with 7 bases between them. CDR1 and CDR2 from the germline V gene are SGHVS and FNYEAQ. CDR3 coding DNA: TGTGCCAGCAGAACAGGGTACGAGCAGTACTTC. It is translated as CASRTGYEQYF.

The rearrangement uses TRBV24-1 and TRBJ1-5, with D hard to call. Trimming cost V 5 bases and J 4 bases, with 8 bases left between them. This CDR3 comprises 13 residues. Germline CDR1 KGHDR, CDR2 SFDVKD. CDR3 amino acids: CATSAFGNQPQHF. In DNA, the CDR3 is TGTGCCACCAGTGCTTTCGGTAATCAGCCCCAGCATTTT.

This chain uses TRBV9 with TRBJ1-1, with D perhaps matching TRBD1 (5 bases). Germline V gene sequence: CDR1 SGDLS, CDR2 YYNGEE. Trimming cost V 0 bases and J 4 bases, with 10 bases left between them. The CDR3 extends over 14 amino acids. CDR3 region: CASSVGQWGTEAFF. The CDR3 nucleotides are TGTGCCAGCAGCGTAGGACAGTGGGGCACTGAAGCTTTCTTT.

This clone was counted a single time. V and J are TRBV9 and TRBJ2-6; the D is unclear. CDR1 and CDR2 (germline): SGDLS, YYNGEE. V dropped 2 bases and J dropped 4 bases, with 7 bases sitting between them. This CDR3 spans 14 amino acids. CDR3 amino acids: CASSVGSGANVLTF. The DNA of the CDR3 is TGTGCCAGCAGCGTCGGGTCCGGGGCCAACGTCCTGACTTTC. The entire variable domain, with the rest obtained from reference TRBV9 and TRBJ2-6, is as follows: DSGVTQTPKHLITATGQRVTLRCSPRSGDLSVYWYQQSLDQGLQFLIQYYNGEERAKGNILERFSAQQFPDLHSELNLSSLELGDSALYFCASSVGSGANVLTFGAGSRLTVL.

The chain carries TRBV19 and TRBJ2-2; 9 positions match TRBD2. Per the germline V gene, CDR1 is LNHDA and CDR2 is SQIVND (reference sequence). V lost 7 bases and J lost 2; bases outside the gene matches: 8. This CDR3 region has 16 residues. The CDR3 DNA is TGTGCCAGTACTAAGCGGGGGGACCCTAACACCGGGGAGCTGTTTTTT. Translating it yields CASTKRGDPNTGELFF.

The table lists this clone with a count of one. The rearrangement links TRBV6-5 to TRBJ1-1; D uncertain. This CDR3 has 13 residues. Trimming pared 2 bases from V and 3 bases from J, leaving 7 bases between. Germline V lookup: CDR1 MNHEY, CDR2 SVGAGI. The CDR3 loop is CASSYAAYTEAFF. The DNA of the CDR3 is TGTGCCAGCAGTTACGCGGCTTACACTGAAGCTTTCTTT.

The V and J genes are TRBV2 and TRBJ1-3; TRBD1 matches 8 bases. CDR3 length equals 15 residues. CDR1 is SNHLY, CDR2 FYNNEI, per germline. Trimming cost V 6 bases and J 6 bases; bases outside gene matches: 10. In DNA form, the CDR3 reads TGTGCCAGCAGGGCAGGGGGCGCAGGTGAAAACACCATATATTTT. This encodes CASRAGGAGENTIYF. The variable domain in full, completed from reference TRBV2 and TRBJ1-3, reads EPEVTQTPSHQVTQMGQEVILRCVPISNHLYFYWYRQILGQKVEFLVSFYNNEISEKSEIFDDQFSVERPDGSNFTLKIRSTKLEDSAMYFCASRAGGAGENTIYFGEGSWLTVV.

The CDR3 spells CATSDLTDSTDTQYF. In DNA form, the CDR3 reads TGTGCCACCAGTGATCTGACAGATAGCACAGATACGCAGTATTTT. The chain is built from TRBV24-1 and TRBJ2-3; the D gene is possibly TRBD1 (5 bases). The CDR3 runs to 15 residues. Germline V gives CDR1 KGHDR, CDR2 SFDVKD. Trimming left V 3 bases short and J 0 bases short, with 9 bases between.